Listed below are T cell receptor beta chains from one sample, sequenced in a study of blood T cell repertoires in COVID-19. Generated by immunoSEQ multiplex PCR, the TCRdb table keeps only in-frame clones and is missing some. In the table there are about 300,000 clones, approximately 88% of which are singletons. The sequenced sample consisted of peripheral blood. The receptors stem from a human donor with COVID-19, enrolled during active disease. The donor label of this sample is uncertain. Each CDR3 is given with its conserved first and last residue. Each record gives: D gene, clone size, J gene, V gene, CDR3 DNA, CDR3 protein. A D gene is named only where the DNA matches it firmly. Clone size appears in some rows only: once, few, many, or a class for an expanded clone.

TRBD1 NA TRBJ1-5 TRBV19 TGTGCCAGTAGTGACAGGGGCAATCAGCCCCAGCATTTT CASSDRGNQPQHF
NA NA TRBJ2-7 TRBV15 TGTGCCACCAGCAGAGGCGATCAGGGATCCGCCGAGCAGTACTTC CATSRGDQGSAEQYF
TRBD1 NA TRBJ2-5 TRBV10-3 TGTGCCATCAGTAACGACAGGGAAGCGACCCAGTACTTC CAISNDREATQYF
TRBD2 NA TRBJ2-1 TRBV6-4 TGTGCCAGCAGTGTCCTAGCGGGAGGGGATGAGCAGTTCTTC CASSVLAGGDEQFF
NA NA TRBJ1-4 TRBV2 TGTGCCAGCAGGCGAACTGAGAATGAAAAACTGTTTTTT CASRRTENEKLFF
TRBD1 NA TRBJ2-6 TRBV30 TGTGCCTCTACAGGGGCCGCGGCTGGGGCCAACGTCCTGACTTTC CASTGAAAGANVLTF
TRBD1 NA TRBJ2-5 TRBV28 TGTGCCAGCAGTAAAGGGGGCCGACTCCAAGAGACCCAGTACTTC CASSKGGRLQETQYF
TRBD1 NA TRBJ2-1 TRBV28 TGTGCCACGGGGGACAGGGTGAATGAGCAGTTCTTC CATGDRVNEQFF
TRBD2 NA TRBJ2-1 TRBV6-5 TGTGCCAGCAGTCATAGCGGGGATGAGCAGTTCTTC CASSHSGDEQFF
TRBD1 NA TRBJ1-5 TRBV28 TGTGCCAGCAGCCCAACGACAGGGGGCGATCAGCCCCAGCATTTT CASSPTTGGDQPQHF
TRBD1 NA TRBJ1-2 TRBV6-6 TGTGCCAGCAGTTGGGAGTGGGGACAGGGACTTGTGACCTTC CASSWEWGQGLVTF
NA NA TRBJ2-3 TRBV9 TGTGCCAGCAGCGAGCGGGATACGCAGTATTTT CASSERDTQYF
NA NA TRBJ2-1 TRBV30 TGTGCCTGGAGTGTACGTGGGCAATACAATGAGCAGTTCTTC CAWSVRGQYNEQFF
NA NA TRBJ2-2 TRBV6-1 TGTGCCAGCAGTGAATTCCCAGGGACGAACACCGGGGAGCTGTTTTTT CASSEFPGTNTGELFF
NA few TRBJ1-3 TRBV5-1 TGCGCCAGCAGCTTGGGGGACTATAACGGAAACACCATATATTTT CASSLGDYNGNTIYF
NA NA TRBJ2-1 TRBV24-1 TGTGCCACCAGTGACCCTAATCTAGCGGAGCAGTTCTTC CATSDPNLAEQFF
TRBD1 NA TRBJ1-1 TRBV6-4 TGTGCCAGCAGTGAGGGACAGGGAACCGAGGCTTTCTTT CASSEGQGTEAFF
NA NA TRBJ1-6 TRBV27 TGTGCCAGCAGTTCGTGGAGCCAATCCTATAATTCACCCCTCCACTTT CASSSWSQSYNSPLHF
NA NA TRBJ2-1 TRBV7-3 TGTGCCAGCAGCTTACAGTCTTCATCCTACAATGAGCAGTTCTTC CASSLQSSSYNEQFF
TRBD2 NA TRBJ2-7 TRBV15 TGTGCCACCAGCAGGGGGGGACTAGCTCTTTACGAGCAGTACTTC CATSRGGLALYEQYF
TRBD1 NA TRBJ2-7 TRBV28 TGTGCCAGCAGACGACAGGGGGCGCAAGAGCAGTACTTC CASRRQGAQEQYF
NA NA TRBJ2-2 TRBV24-1 TGTGCCACCAGTGTCAGGGGCATCGGGGAGCTGTTTTTT CATSVRGIGELFF
TRBD1 NA TRBJ2-7 TRBV4-3 TGCGCCAGCAGCCAAGGCCCGGGACAGACGTCCTACGAGCAGTACTTC CASSQGPGQTSYEQYF
NA NA TRBJ2-1 TRBV29-1 TGCAGCGTCGGCGTTGGGGGGAGCGCATCCTACAATGAGCAGTTCTTC CSVGVGGSASYNEQFF
TRBD1 NA TRBJ1-5 TRBV19 TGTGCCAGTAGTACCCGGGACAGGGGGTCGGGGGAGAGCAATCAGCCCCAGCATTTT CASSTRDRGSGESNQPQHF
NA NA TRBJ2-2 TRBV5-1 TGCGCCAGCAGCTTGGGGGCCCAGGGGCTTCAAGCCGGGGAGCTGTTTTTT CASSLGAQGLQAGELFF
TRBD1 NA TRBJ1-5 TRBV6-5 TGTGCCAGCAGTTACAGACAGGGGGGCAATCAGCCCCAGCATTTT CASSYRQGGNQPQHF
NA NA TRBJ2-4 TRBV29-1 TGCAGCGTTGAATCGGGGGATCTCCAGTACTTC CSVESGDLQYF
TRBD1 NA TRBJ1-5 TRBV19 TGTGCCAGTAGTACTAAACTGGGACAGGGGAATCAGCCCCAGCATTTT CASSTKLGQGNQPQHF
TRBD2 NA TRBJ2-7 TRBV2 TGTGCCAGCAGTGAAGGCGAAGCGGGGTTGAGGAGCGGCTCCTACGAGCAGTACTTC CASSEGEAGLRSGSYEQYF
NA NA TRBJ1-3 TRBV5-4 TGTGCCAGCAGCTCCCAGGGGATCTTCGGCACCATATATTTT CASSSQGIFGTIYF
NA NA TRBJ1-4 TRBV3-1/TRBV3-2 TGTGCCAGCAGCACAACAGTTTCTGAAAAACTGTTTTTT CASSTTVSEKLFF
TRBD1 NA TRBJ2-3 TRBV5-6 TGTGCCAGCAGCCCGGGACAGGTAGGAGATACGCAGTATTTT CASSPGQVGDTQYF
NA NA TRBJ1-2 TRBV11-2 TGTGCCAGCAGCTCCTTGCCCGTGGGGCATGGCTACACCTTC CASSSLPVGHGYTF
NA NA TRBJ2-1 TRBV7-2 TGTGCCAGCAGCTATACCCTCCGCGGAATTGAGCAGTTCTTC CASSYTLRGIEQFF
TRBD1 NA TRBJ1-4 TRBV5-1 TGCGCCAGCAGCCTATTACAGGGGGCGAGTGAAAAACTGTTTTTT CASSLLQGASEKLFF
TRBD1 NA TRBJ2-1 TRBV12-5 TGTGCTAGTGGTTTGGACAGGGGGCTATGGGATGAGCAGTTCTTC CASGLDRGLWDEQFF
TRBD2 NA TRBJ2-1 TRBV7-2 TGTGCCAGCAGCTTGGGCCTAGCGGTTTACAATGAGCAGTTCTTC CASSLGLAVYNEQFF
TRBD2 NA TRBJ2-3 TRBV7-6 TGTGCCAGCAGCTTAGTTGCGGGGGGTGCCACAGATACGCAGTATTTT CASSLVAGGATDTQYF
TRBD2 NA TRBJ2-3 TRBV5-1 TGCGCCAGCAGCTCGACCTTTAGCGGGAGAGGGGCAGATACGCAGTATTTT CASSSTFSGRGADTQYF
TRBD1 NA TRBJ2-4 TRBV9 TGTGCCAGCAGCCCCTGGACAGGCCCAGGCATTCAGTACTTC CASSPWTGPGIQYF
TRBD1 NA TRBJ1-2 TRBV20-1 TGCAGTGCTACTACAGGGGCGCACACCTTC CSATTGAHTF
NA few TRBJ2-7 TRBV9 TGTGCCAGCAGCGTAGGGTCCCGCAGTACCTACGAGCAGTACTTC CASSVGSRSTYEQYF
NA NA TRBJ1-2 TRBV18 TGTGCCAGCTCACCACCGGGTCGACAGGACATCCCTAACTATGGCTACACCTTC CASSPPGRQDIPNYGYTF
TRBD1 NA TRBJ1-2 TRBV10-3 TGTGCCATCAGTGAGTTTACAGGGGAAGGCGGCTACACCTTC CAISEFTGEGGYTF
TRBD2 once TRBJ2-5 TRBV18 TGTGCCAGCTCACCACGGGGACTAGCGGGAGATTGGGGAGAGACCCAGTACTTC CASSPRGLAGDWGETQYF
NA NA TRBJ1-5 TRBV28 TGTGCCAGCAGTGGGTGGGGGGATCAGCCCCAGCATTTT CASSGWGDQPQHF
NA NA TRBJ1-4 TRBV5-4 TGTGCCAGCAGCTTGGCCGGGAGAATGGGTGAAAAACTGTTTTTT CASSLAGRMGEKLFF
NA once TRBJ2-1 TRBV5-6 TGTGCCAGCAGCTTGGGGGGACTTCGCTGGGGTGAGCAGTTCTTC CASSLGGLRWGEQFF
NA NA TRBJ2-7 TRBV2 TGTGCCAGCAGTGAACACAGGCGCTCCTACGAGCAGTACTTC CASSEHRRSYEQYF
TRBD1 NA TRBJ1-2 TRBV24-1 TGTGCCACTTCAGGGGGCGCTGACTATGGCTACACCTTC CATSGGADYGYTF
TRBD2 NA TRBJ2-7 TRBV27 TGTGCCAGCAGTTCCCCCACTAGCGGGAGTTTGTACGAGCAGTACTTC CASSSPTSGSLYEQYF
NA NA TRBJ1-5 TRBV27 TGTGCCAGCAGTTTATTTGGCAGTCAGGGCAGCAATCAGCCCCAGCATTTT CASSLFGSQGSNQPQHF
NA NA TRBJ2-2 TRBV7-2 TGTGCCAGCAGCTTTGGAGGGAGCGCGCCGGCCGGGGAGCTGTTTTTT CASSFGGSAPAGELFF
TRBD1 NA TRBJ1-1 TRBV19 TGTGCCAGTAGTCCGAACGCCGGGACAGGGGGCGTCGGTTTCTTT CASSPNAGTGGVGFF
NA NA TRBJ1-5 TRBV4-3 TGCGCCAGCAGCCAAGATCTAACAGCCGGCAATCAGCCCCAGCATTTT CASSQDLTAGNQPQHF
NA NA TRBJ2-5 TRBV11-3 TGTGCCAGCAGCTTGAACTCTGGAGAGACCCAGTACTTC CASSLNSGETQYF